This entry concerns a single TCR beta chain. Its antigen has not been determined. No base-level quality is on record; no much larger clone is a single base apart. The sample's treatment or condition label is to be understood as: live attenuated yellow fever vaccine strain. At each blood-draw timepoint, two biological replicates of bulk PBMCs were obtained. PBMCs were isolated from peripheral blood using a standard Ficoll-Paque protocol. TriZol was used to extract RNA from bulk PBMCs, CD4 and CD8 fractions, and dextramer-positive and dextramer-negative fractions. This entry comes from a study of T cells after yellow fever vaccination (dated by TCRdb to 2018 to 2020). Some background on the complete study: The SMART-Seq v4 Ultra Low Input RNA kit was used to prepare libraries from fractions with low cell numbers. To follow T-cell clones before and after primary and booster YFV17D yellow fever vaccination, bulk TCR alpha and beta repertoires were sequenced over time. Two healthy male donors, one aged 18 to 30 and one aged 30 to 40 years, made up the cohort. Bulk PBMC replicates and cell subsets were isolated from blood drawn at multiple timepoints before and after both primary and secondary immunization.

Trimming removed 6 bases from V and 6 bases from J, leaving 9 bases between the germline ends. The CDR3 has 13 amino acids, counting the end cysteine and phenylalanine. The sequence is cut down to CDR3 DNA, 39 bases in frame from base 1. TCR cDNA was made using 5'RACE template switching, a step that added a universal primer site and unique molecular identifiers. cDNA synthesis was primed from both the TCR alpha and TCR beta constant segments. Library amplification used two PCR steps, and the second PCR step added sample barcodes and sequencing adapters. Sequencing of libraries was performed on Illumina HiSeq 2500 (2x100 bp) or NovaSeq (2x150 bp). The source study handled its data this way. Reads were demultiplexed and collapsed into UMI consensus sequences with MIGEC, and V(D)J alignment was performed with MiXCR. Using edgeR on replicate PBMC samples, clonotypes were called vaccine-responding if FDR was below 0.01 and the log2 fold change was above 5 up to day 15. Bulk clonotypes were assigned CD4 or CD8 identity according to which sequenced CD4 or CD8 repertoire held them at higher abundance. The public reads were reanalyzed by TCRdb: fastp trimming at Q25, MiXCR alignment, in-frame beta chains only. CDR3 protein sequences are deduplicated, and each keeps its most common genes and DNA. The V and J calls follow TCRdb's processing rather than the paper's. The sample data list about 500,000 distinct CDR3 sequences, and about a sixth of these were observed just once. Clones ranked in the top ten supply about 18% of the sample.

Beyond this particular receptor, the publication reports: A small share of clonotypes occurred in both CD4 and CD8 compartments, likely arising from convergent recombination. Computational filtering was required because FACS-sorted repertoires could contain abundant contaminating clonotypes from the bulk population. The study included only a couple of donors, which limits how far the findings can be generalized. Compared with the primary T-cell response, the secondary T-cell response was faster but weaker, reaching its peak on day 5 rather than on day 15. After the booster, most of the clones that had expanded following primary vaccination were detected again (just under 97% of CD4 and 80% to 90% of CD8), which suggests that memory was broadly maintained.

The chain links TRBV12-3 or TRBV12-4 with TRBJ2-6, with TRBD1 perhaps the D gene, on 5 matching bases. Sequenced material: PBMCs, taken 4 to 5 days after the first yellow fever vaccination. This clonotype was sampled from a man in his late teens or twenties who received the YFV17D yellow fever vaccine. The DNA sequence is TGTGCCAGCAGCCCACAGGCGGCCAACGTCCTGACTTTC. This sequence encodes CASSPQAANVLTF.